This T cell receptor (beta chain) was sequenced during a study of T cells in Graves' hyperthyroidism and ophthalmopathy. Study-level background: Peripheral blood was taken when the disease was first diagnosed, before any treatment began.

This clonotype was recorded many times. Trimming removed 7 bases from V and 0 bases from J, with 19 bases in between. The CDR3 contains 17 residues. CDR1 MNHNS and CDR2 SASEGT come from the germline V gene. Among ophthalmopathy patients, the Clinical Activity Score reached at least 3, the NOSPECS grade reached at least 4, and duration remained under 3 months. Patients having uncontrolled infection, another autoimmune disease, pregnancy or lactation were not included. Researchers amplified the TCR beta CDR3 regions from RNA transcripts. The TCR CDR3 was amplified in a first-round RT-PCR using the HTBI primer set. TCRdb passed the multiplex PCR reads through MiXCR, listing each CDR3 protein once. The data contain under 350,000 distinct CDR3 sequences, roughly an eighth of them singletons.

The TCR was taken from a woman in her thirties or forties with Graves' ophthalmopathy. Sequencing was done on a sample of blood. The rearrangement uses TRBV6-1 and TRBJ1-5; D is unresolved. This CDR3 reads CASTHPDWAYSNQPQHF. In DNA form, the CDR3 reads TGTGCCAGCACCCATCCAGATTGGGCATATAGCAATCAGCCCCAGCATTTT.